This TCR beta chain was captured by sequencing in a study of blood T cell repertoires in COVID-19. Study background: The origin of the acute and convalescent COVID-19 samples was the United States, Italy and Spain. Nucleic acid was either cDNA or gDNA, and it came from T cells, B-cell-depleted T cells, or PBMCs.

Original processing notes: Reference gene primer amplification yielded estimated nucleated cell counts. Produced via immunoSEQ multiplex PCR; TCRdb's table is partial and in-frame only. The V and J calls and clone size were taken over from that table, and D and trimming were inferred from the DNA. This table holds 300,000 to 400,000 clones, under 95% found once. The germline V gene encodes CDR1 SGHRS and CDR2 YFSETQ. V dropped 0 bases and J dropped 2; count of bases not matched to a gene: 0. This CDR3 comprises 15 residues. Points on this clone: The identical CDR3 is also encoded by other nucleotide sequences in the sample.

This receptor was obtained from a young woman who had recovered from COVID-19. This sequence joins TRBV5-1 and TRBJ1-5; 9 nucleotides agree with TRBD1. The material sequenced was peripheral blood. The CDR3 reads CASSLGQGGNQPQHF. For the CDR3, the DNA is TGCGCCAGCAGCTTGGGACAGGGGGGCAATCAGCCCCAGCATTTT.